This TCR beta chain was captured in a study of T cells in Graves' hyperthyroidism and ophthalmopathy. Researchers took RNA transcripts and amplified the TCR beta CDR3 regions from them. The study used the HTBI primer set for a first-round RT-PCR of the TCR CDR3. From the multiplex PCR reads, TCRdb called clonotypes with MiXCR, one entry per CDR3 protein. This sample has 550,000 to 650,000 distinct CDR3 sequences; roughly 15% occur once, and the top ten carry over 11%. The CDR3 is 13 amino acids. CDR1 and CDR2 (germline): SQVTM, ANQGSEA. V lost 4 bases, J lost 4 bases, and 5 bases stayed unmatched. The authors took PBMCs from 7.5 to 10 ml fresh peripheral blood.

The rearrangement links TRBV29-1 to TRBJ2-7, with TRBD1 matching over 9 bases. The clonotype was recovered from a woman between 40 and 50 years old with Graves' hyperthyroidism. The material sequenced was blood. CDR3 in amino acids: CSVGGTGRYEQYF. CDR3 sequence (DNA): TGCAGCGTTGGCGGGACAGGGAGGTACGAGCAGTACTTC.